What follows are 6 T cell receptor beta chains derived from one specimen sequenced in a study of shared T cell receptors in the human thymus. Generated by immunoSEQ multiplex PCR, the TCRdb table keeps only in-frame clones and is missing some. The data show about 730,000 clones, approximately 85% seen once. These data were likewise used in another study, on human thymus T cells.

Sequenced material: thymocytes. The receptors stem from a girl under two years old with a congenital heart defect.

The genes are TRBV18 and TRBJ1-2; 7 nucleotides match TRBD1. Trimming cost V 2 bases and J 5 bases; bases outside gene matches: 8. The CDR3 length is 15 residues. CDR1 is KGHSH, CDR2 LQKENI, per germline. Here the CDR3 DNA reads TGTGCCAGCTCACCAGGCTCCGCCAGGGGGTATGGCTACACCTTC. This gives the protein CASSPGSARGYGYTF.

The rearrangement uses TRBV9 and TRBJ2-1, with D possibly matching TRBD1 (6 bases). Trimming shortened V by 3 bases and J by 2 bases, and 15 bases separated the two germline ends. This CDR3 is built from 16 residues. CDR1 is SGDLS and CDR2 is YYNGEE in the germline V gene. The CDR3 nucleotides are TGTGCCAGCAGCGCTAATAGACAGGTGGCCTACAATGAGCAGTTCTTC. Protein product: CASSANRQVAYNEQFF.

The CDR3 here is CASSEGVRAGWVKNIQYF. CDR3 nucleotide sequence: TGTGCCAGCAGTGAAGGGGTTCGGGCAGGGTGGGTGAAAAACATTCAGTACTTC. The rearrangement links TRBV2 to TRBJ2-4; a weak D match, TRBD1 (5 bases). The CDR3 is 18 amino acids. Germline V gene data show CDR1 as SNHLY and CDR2 as FYNNEI. V was trimmed by 1 base and J by 4 bases, leaving 20 bases between them.

The chain has TRBV4-2 and TRBJ1-2; no firm D call. This CDR3 has 17 amino acids. The V end lost 3 bases, the J end lost 0 bases, and 17 bases lay between the germline ends. Germline V gives CDR1 LGHNA, CDR2 YNFKEQ. The CDR3 sequence is CASSQGRGNRSNYGYTF. The CDR3 nucleotides are TGTGCCAGCAGCCAGGGCCGAGGGAACCGTTCTAACTATGGCTACACCTTC.

The V and J genes are TRBV5-8 and TRBJ1-1, with D tentatively TRBD1 (5 bases). This CDR3 comprises 13 residues. Deletions cut 4 bases from V and 7 bases from J, with 14 bases between. Germline CDR1 reads SGHTS; CDR2 reads YDEGEE. The CDR3 nucleotides are TGTGCCAGCAGCCCTCAGTGGGGGGATGAAGCTTTCTTT. Translating it yields CASSPQWGDEAFF. The entire variable domain, with the rest obtained from reference TRBV5-8 and TRBJ1-1, is as follows: EAGVTQSPTHLIKTRGQQATLRCSPISGHTSVYWYQQALGLGLQFLLWYDEGEERNRGNFPPRFSGRQFPNYSSELNVNALELEDSALYLCASSPQWGDEAFFGQGTRLTVV.

On this clone itself: Other DNA sequences within the sample encode an identical CDR3. The chain is built from TRBV18 and TRBJ1-2; 8 bases fit TRBD1. The CDR3 loop spans 13 amino acids. J was trimmed by 3 bases and V by 3 bases; bases with no gene match: 0. Germline CDR1 reads KGHSH; CDR2 reads LQKENI. Written as DNA, the CDR3 is TGTGCCAGCTCACCGACAGGGGACTATGGCTACACCTTC. Its translation is CASSPTGDYGYTF.